This T cell receptor beta chain emerged from a study of T cells after yellow fever vaccination. Study-level findings and limits: Overlap between CD4 and CD8 compartments was detected for a small share of clonotypes. Reappearance after the booster was observed for most primary-vaccination clones (roughly 95% CD4, approximately 90% CD8).

TCRdb redid the calling of the 5' RACE reads with MiXCR, one entry per CDR3 protein. Among a few hundred thousand distinct CDR3 sequences listed, about 3.5% were seen once. About this clonotype itself: Its antigen remains unknown.

This CDR3 has 15 amino acids. The TCR comes from a man aged 18 to 35 who received the YFV17D yellow fever vaccine. This rearrangement joins TRBV21-1 to TRBJ2-7; the DNA was not used to check the table's D call, TRBD2. TRBV21-1 is noted as a pseudogene. The specimen was PBMCs, collected 15 days after the yellow fever booster vaccination. The CDR3, as DNA: TGTGCCAGCAGCAGACGGGGGAGGCTTTCCTACGAGCAGTACGTC. Protein product: CASSRRGRLSYEQYV.